This record concerns one T cell receptor beta chain sequence. These data are taken from a study of shared clonotypes between healthy human individuals. Repertoires were generated with immunoSEQ multiplex PCR, while TCRdb's copy carries only in-frame clones and drops some. The sample consists of some 1.5 million clones, approximately 96% of them appearing once. V was pared by 6 bases and J by 1 base, with 9 bases between. Per germline, CDR1 LNHDA and CDR2 SQIVND (reference sequence). This CDR3 spans 13 amino acids. The sequencing sample was made of naive CD4+ T cells sorted from blood. As to subset: CD45RA+ positively selected. V is TRBV19 and J is TRBJ1-1; D ambiguous. The receptor was isolated from a man aged 25-40 years in good health. CDR3 nucleotide sequence: TGTGCCAGTAGCCTTGCTAAGAACACTGAAGCTTTCTTT. It encodes CASSLAKNTEAFF. Using reference TRBV19 and TRBJ1-1 for the parts outside the CDR3, the full variable domain is DGGITQSPKYLFRKEGQNVTLSCEQNLNHDAMYWYRQDPGQGLRLIYYSQIVNDFQKGDIAEGYSVSREKKESFPLTVTSAQKNPTAFYLCASSLAKNTEAFFGQGTRLTVV.